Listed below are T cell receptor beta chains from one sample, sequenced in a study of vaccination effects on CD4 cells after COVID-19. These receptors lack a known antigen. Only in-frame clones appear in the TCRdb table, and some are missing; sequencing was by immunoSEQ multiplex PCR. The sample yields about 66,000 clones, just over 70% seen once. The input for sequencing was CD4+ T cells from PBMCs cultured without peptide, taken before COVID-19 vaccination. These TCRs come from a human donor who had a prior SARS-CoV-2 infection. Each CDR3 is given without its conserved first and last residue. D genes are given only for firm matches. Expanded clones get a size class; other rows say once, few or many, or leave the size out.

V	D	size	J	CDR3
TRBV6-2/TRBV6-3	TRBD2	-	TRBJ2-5	ASSKRLAGEGGQETQY
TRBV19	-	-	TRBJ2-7	ASSRSPGAGAYEQY
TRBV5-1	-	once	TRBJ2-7	ASRQSYEQY
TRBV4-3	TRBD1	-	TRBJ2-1	ASSPRQGHYGEQF
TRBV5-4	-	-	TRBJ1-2	ASSLKTEANYGYT
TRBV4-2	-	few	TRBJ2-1	ASSQPGLESHEQF
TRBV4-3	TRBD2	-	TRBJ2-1	ASSQDFFGTPGGHNEQF
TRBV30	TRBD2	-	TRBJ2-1	AWRPVGLAGAPEQF
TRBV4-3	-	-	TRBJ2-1	ASSQELTSNEQF
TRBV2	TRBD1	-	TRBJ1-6	ATRGTGSPLH
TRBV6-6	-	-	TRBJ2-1	ASSPDLFGGYNEQF
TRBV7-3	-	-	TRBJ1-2	ASSLTGDNYGYT
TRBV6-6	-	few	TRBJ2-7	ASSYSSEEDEQY
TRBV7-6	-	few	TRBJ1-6	ASSLGGLYNSPLH
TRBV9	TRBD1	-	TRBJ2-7	ASSPATGINYEQY
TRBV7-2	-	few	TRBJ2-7	ASSLGNSYEQY
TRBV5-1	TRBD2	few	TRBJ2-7	ASSSTSGSYEQY
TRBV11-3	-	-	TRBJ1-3	ASSQNSGNTIY
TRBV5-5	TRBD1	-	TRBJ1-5	ASSPGTGGSYNQPQH
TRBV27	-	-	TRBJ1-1	ASSLWGSYDTEAF
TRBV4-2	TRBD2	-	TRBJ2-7	ASSDSSGTYEQY
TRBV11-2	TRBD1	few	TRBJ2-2	ASSRGQDLYTGELF
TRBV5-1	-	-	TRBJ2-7	ASSLDIQPYEQY
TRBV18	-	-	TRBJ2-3	ASSPQSQDTQY
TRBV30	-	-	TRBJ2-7	ACSKTVGYEQY
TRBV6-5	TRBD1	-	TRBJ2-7	ASGQGIFSYEQY
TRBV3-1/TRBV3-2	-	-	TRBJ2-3	ASSVVAFGTDTQY
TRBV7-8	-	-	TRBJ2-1	ASSYTGSSYNEQF
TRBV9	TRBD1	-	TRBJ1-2	ASSVRRQGHYGYT
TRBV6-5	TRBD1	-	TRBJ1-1	ASSYRQGVITEAF
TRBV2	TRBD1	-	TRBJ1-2	ASSEAGTGEYGYT
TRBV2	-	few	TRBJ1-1	ASSPDSNTEAF
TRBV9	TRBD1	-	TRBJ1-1	ASSGQGAPTEAF
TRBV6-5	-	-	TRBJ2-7	ASISSANEQY
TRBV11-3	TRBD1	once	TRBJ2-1	ASSLERWDSYNEQF
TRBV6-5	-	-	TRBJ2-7	ASSPRQSSYEQY
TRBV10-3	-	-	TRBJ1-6	AISARQTGSYNSPLH
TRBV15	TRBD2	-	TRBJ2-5	ATSKRLADQETQY
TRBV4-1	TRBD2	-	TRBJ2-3	ASSHRTSGRADTQY
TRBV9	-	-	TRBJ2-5	ASSRPRGGYQETQY
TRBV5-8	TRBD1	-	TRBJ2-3	ASSSRDRGVDTQY
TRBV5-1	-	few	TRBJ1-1	ASSSLRGDLITEAF
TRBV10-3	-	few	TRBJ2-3	AISEFGGLSTDTQY
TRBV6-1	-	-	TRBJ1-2	ASSEEVYGFYGYT
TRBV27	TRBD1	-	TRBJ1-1	ASIKDGDRAGWNTEAF
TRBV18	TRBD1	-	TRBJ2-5	ASSPPGQGAVETQY
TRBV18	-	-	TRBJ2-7	ASSPPDLSYEQY
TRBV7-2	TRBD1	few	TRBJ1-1	ASSLVGYRGNTEAF
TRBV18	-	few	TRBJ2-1	ASSPPGARVYNEQF
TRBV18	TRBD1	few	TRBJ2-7	ASSPGTGSSYEQY
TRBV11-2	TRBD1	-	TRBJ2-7	ASSLEFKWGDRASSYEQY
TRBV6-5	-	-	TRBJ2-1	ASRDRPYNEQF
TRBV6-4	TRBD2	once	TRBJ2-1	ASSETSGDYNEQF